One and the same sample provided the 5 T cell receptor beta chains below, sequenced in a study of T cell repertoires in cytomegalovirus infection. TCRdb processed the reads anew with MiXCR; each CDR3 protein has one entry. The sample holds about 310,000 distinct CDR3 sequences, around 25% seen once. No antigen has been assigned to these receptors. The sequenced sample was cultured PBMCs, obtained from culture after CMV antigen stimulation. The receptor source for this set is a human donor in good health (CMV status not recorded). Some clones in this sample may be carry-over from other donors' samples.

At least ten counts were recorded for this clonotype. This sequence joins TRBV7-2 and TRBJ1-6; the match to TRBD1 covers 9 bases. Germline V gives CDR1 SGHTA, CDR2 FQGNSA. Germline trimming cut 1 base from V and 6 bases from J; bases unmatched to any gene: 1. There are 15 residues in the CDR3. The CDR3 DNA reads as TGTGCCAGCAGCTTAGGGGACAGGGTTAATTCACCCCTCCACTTT. Translating it yields CASSLGDRVNSPLHF.

This clonotype is a singleton in its sample. This may be a read error: a much more frequent sequence differs by one nucleotide. The chain is built from TRBV5-6 and TRBJ1-2, with D tentatively TRBD1 (5 bases). This CDR3 spans 16 amino acids. Germline values: CDR1 SGHDT, CDR2 YYEEEE. CDR3 sequence reads: CASSLGRRGANYGNTF. The CDR3, as DNA: TGTGCCAGCAGCTTGGGTCGTCGGGGCGCTAACTATGGCAACACCTTC.

This clonotype was observed at least ten times. V usage is TRBV7-2 and J usage is TRBJ2-1; possible D gene TRBD2, 5 bases. V shed 5 bases and J shed 5 bases, with 16 bases lying between them. From germline, CDR1 is SGHTA and CDR2 FQGNSA. The CDR3 extends over 15 amino acids. The CDR3 DNA reads TGTGCCAGCAGCCCCCGGAGGCGAGAGCACAATGAGCAGTTCTTC. This sequence encodes CASSPRRREHNEQFF.

This chain uses TRBV27 with TRBJ2-7, with D possibly matching TRBD1 (6 bases). Germline V gene data show CDR1 as MNHEY and CDR2 as SMNVEV (reference sequence). This CDR3 region has 13 residues. V was trimmed by 7 bases and J by 6 bases, leaving 16 bases between them. The CDR3 region is CASKLHTGPEQYV. The CDR3 DNA reads TGTGCCAGCAAACTTCATACAGGGCCCGAGCAGTACGTC.

The rearrangement links TRBV15 to TRBJ1-1; D not certain. This CDR3 has 14 amino acids. CDR1 is LNHNV, CDR2 YYDKDF, per germline (reference sequence). The V end was cut by 1 base, the J end by 0 bases, with 6 bases between. The CDR3: CATSRGYVNTEAFF. The CDR3 DNA reads as TGTGCCACCAGCAGAGGGTACGTGAACACTGAAGCTTTCTTT.